Below, 32 T cell receptor beta chains from the same sample are listed, as sequenced in a study of graft-versus-host responses after intestinal transplantation. The data were produced by immunoSEQ multiplex PCR, yet TCRdb's version contains in-frame clones alone and is incomplete. The data show over 65,000 clones, with over 80% seen just once and approximately 0.73% held by the top ten. The sample was PBMCs, taken 98 days after intestinal transplantation. These receptors were obtained from a human patient who received an intestinal transplant, so some T cells may come from the graft donor.

The V gene is TRBV6-5, the J gene TRBJ1-2; D gene ambiguous. This CDR3 is built from 11 residues. The V and J ends lost 0 bases and 6 bases respectively, with 2 bases between them. From germline, CDR1 is MNHEY and CDR2 SVGAGI. CDR3: CASSYSHGYTF. CDR3 DNA: TGTGCCAGCAGTTACTCGCATGGCTACACCTTC.

The rearrangement uses TRBV7-8 and TRBJ2-1; 9 bases match TRBD2. The CDR3 runs to 14 residues. Germline V lookup: CDR1 SGHVS, CDR2 FQNEAQ. With 6 bases clipped from V and 8 bases from J, the junction kept 8 bases outside the gene matches. CDR3 loop: CASRVGLAGHEQFF. The CDR3 coding sequence is TGTGCCAGCAGGGTGGGGCTAGCGGGGCATGAGCAGTTCTTC. Full variable domain (outside the CDR3, taken from reference TRBV7-8 and TRBJ2-1): GAGVSQSPRYKVAKRGQDVALRCDPISGHVSLFWYQQALGQGPEFLTYFQNEAQLDKSGLPSDRFFAERPEGSVSTLKIQRTQQEDSAVYLCASRVGLAGHEQFFGPGTRLTVL.

The rearrangement uses TRBV5-1 and TRBJ2-3; the D is unclear. CDR1 and CDR2 (germline): SGHRS, YFSETQ. The CDR3 runs to 14 residues. V shed 1 base and J shed 3 bases, with 9 bases lying between them. CDR3 residues: CASSLSWKTDTQYF. As DNA, the CDR3 is TGCGCCAGCAGCTTGTCGTGGAAGACAGATACGCAGTATTTT. The complete variable domain, with remaining parts taken from reference TRBV5-1 and TRBJ2-3, reads KAGVTQTPRYLIKTRGQQVTLSCSPISGHRSVSWYQQTPGQGLQFLFEYFSETQRNKGNFPGRFSGRQFSNSRSEMNVSTLELGDSALYLCASSLSWKTDTQYFGPGTRLTVL.

The rearrangement links TRBV12-5 to TRBJ1-5, with D unresolved. This CDR3 comprises 13 residues. CDR1 LGHNT and CDR2 FRNRAP come from the germline V gene. The ends were cut back, 2 bases at V and 7 bases at J, with 9 bases in the middle. The CDR3 bases are TGTGCTAGTGGTTTGCTAGGGAACCAGCCCCAGCATTTT. Its protein product is CASGLLGNQPQHF.

The CDR3 DNA reads as TGCGCCAGCAGCCAAGAACCCGCCGGGACAGACTACGAGCAGTACTTC. Translating it yields CASSQEPAGTDYEQYF. V usage is TRBV4-1 and J usage is TRBJ2-7; 7 bases agree with TRBD1. Germline V gene lookup returns CDR1 MGHRA and CDR2 YSYEKL. The junction had 8 bases not matched to a gene; V was cut back by 0 bases and J by 3 bases. The CDR3 has 16 amino acids.

The chain has TRBV27 and TRBJ2-1, with 8 bases identical to TRBD2. Germline values: CDR1 MNHEY, CDR2 SMNVEV (reference sequence). The trim removed 5 bases at V and 4 bases at J, leaving 19 bases unmatched. The CDR3 runs 19 residues. The CDR3 here is CASSPPYRGGRARYNEQFF. The DNA for the CDR3 is TGTGCCAGCAGTCCACCCTATCGGGGGGGGAGGGCCCGATACAATGAGCAGTTCTTC.

DNA of the CDR3: TGCGCCAGCAGCTTGTCGCGGAAGACAGATACGCAGTATTTT. The encoded protein is CASSLSRKTDTQYF. The chain links TRBV5-1 to TRBJ2-3, with D unresolved. V was trimmed by 1 base and J by 3 bases, leaving 9 bases between them. Looked up from germline, CDR1 is SGHRS and CDR2 is YFSETQ. The CDR3 length is 14 residues.

The chain links TRBV7-9 to TRBJ2-7, with D unclear. Trimming removed 1 base from V and 4 bases from J, with 8 bases in between. Germline V gives CDR1 SEHNR, CDR2 FQNEAQ (reference sequence). CDR3 length: 13 residues. This CDR3 is CASSLGLGYEQYF. The CDR3 nucleotides read TGTGCCAGCAGCTTAGGCTTGGGTTACGAGCAGTACTTC.

Details on this clone: The same CDR3 arises from other DNA sequences in this sample as well. The gene calls are TRBV6-1 and TRBJ1-4; D possibly corresponds to TRBD1 (5 bases). The CDR3 spans 15 residues. Germline CDR1 reads MNHNS; CDR2 reads SASEGT. V lost 3 bases and J lost 5, with 13 bases in between. Here the CDR3 reads CASSDLPGSNEKLFF. CDR3 nucleotide sequence: TGTGCCAGCAGTGATCTCCCAGGGTCCAATGAAAAACTGTTTTTT.

This chain uses TRBV27 with TRBJ2-6; 7 nucleotides align to TRBD2. Germline-derived CDR1 and CDR2 are MNHEY and SMNVEV (reference sequence). J gave up 0 bases and V 5 bases, and 7 bases lay outside the gene matches. The CDR3 extends over 17 amino acids. The CDR3 protein is CASSTEGGSSGANVLTF. The DNA for the CDR3 is TGTGCCAGCAGTACGGAGGGAGGGAGCTCTGGGGCCAACGTCCTGACTTTC.

V is TRBV2 and J is TRBJ2-4; D may be TRBD2 (5 bases). The CDR3 has 15 amino acids. Germline V CDR1 and CDR2: SNHLY, FYNNEI. Trimming shortened V by 2 bases and J by 8 bases, and 16 bases separated the two germline ends. The CDR3 spells CASSENPGTRDIQYF. The CDR3 DNA reads as TGTGCCAGCAGTGAAAACCCGGGAACCCGGGACATTCAGTACTTC. The complete variable domain, with remaining parts taken from reference TRBV2 and TRBJ2-4, reads EPEVTQTPSHQVTQMGQEVILRCVPISNHLYFYWYRQILGQKVEFLVSFYNNEISEKSEIFDDQFSVERPDGSNFTLKIRSTKLEDSAMYFCASSENPGTRDIQYFGAGTRLSVL.

This clone came up once. The gene calls are TRBV7-9 and TRBJ2-2, with 10 bases fitting TRBD1. Trimming took 4 bases from V and 7 from J; bases not matched to a gene: 9. The CDR3 has 16 amino acids. Germline CDR1 and CDR2: SEHNR and FQNEAQ (reference sequence). The CDR3 DNA reads TGTGCCAGCAGCTCGGGACAGGGGATAGTCAGCGGGGAGCTGTTTTTT. The encoded protein is CASSSGQGIVSGELFF.

Note on this clone: The junction and the germline gene differ at one end; a read error may be behind it. The chain employs TRBV7-3 and TRBJ1-5, with D unclear. The CDR3 length is 13 residues. Germline V gene data show CDR1 as SGHTA and CDR2 as FQGTGA. CDR3 DNA sequence: TGTGCCAGCAGCTTAAGTGATTATCATCCCCAGCATTTT. It is translated as CASSLSDYHPQHF.

The chain joins TRBV29-1 to TRBJ1-1, with 7 positions matching TRBD1. CDR1 is SQVTM and CDR2 is ANQGSEA in the germline V gene. V shed 6 bases, J shed 2 bases, and the junction held 6 bases outside the gene matches. The CDR3 is 13 amino acids. The CDR3 loop reads CSVWGQLNTEAFF. As DNA, the CDR3 is TGCAGCGTGTGGGGACAGCTCAACACTGAAGCTTTCTTT. Full variable domain (missing parts from reference TRBV29-1 and TRBJ1-1): SAVISQKPSRDICQRGTSLTIQCQVDSQVTMMFWYRQQPGQSLTLIATANQGSEATYESGFVIDKFPISRPNLTFSTLTVSNMSPEDSSIYLCSVWGQLNTEAFFGQGTRLTVV.

V and J are TRBV13 and TRBJ2-3, with 7 positions matching TRBD1. The V gene end was trimmed by 5 bases and the J gene end by 0 bases; junction bases not matched to a gene: 8. This CDR3 has 16 amino acids. Germline CDR1 PRHDT, CDR2 FYEKMQ (reference sequence). CDR3 DNA: TGTGCCAGCAGCCGATGGGACAGATCTAGCACAGATACGCAGTATTTT. This translates into CASSRWDRSSTDTQYF.

The chain couples TRBV7-3 to TRBJ1-1, with unresolved D. Trimming left V 2 bases short and J 3 bases short, with 7 bases between. The CDR3 contains 13 residues. Germline V gene data show CDR1 as SGHTA and CDR2 as FQGTGA. In DNA, the CDR3 is TGTGCCAGCAGCTTAGGTCTCCACACTGAAGCTTTCTTT. Its protein is CASSLGLHTEAFF.

V usage is TRBV28 and J usage is TRBJ1-5, with D possibly TRBD1 on 6 matching bases. Germline V CDR1 and CDR2: MDHEN, SYDVKM. The V gene lost 6 bases and the J gene lost 4 bases, with 10 bases spanning the gap. This CDR3 spans 13 amino acids. CDR3 in amino acids: CASRQGPNQPQHF. The CDR3 DNA reads as TGTGCCAGCAGGCAGGGGCCGAATCAGCCCCAGCATTTT.

The chain has TRBV9 and TRBJ2-2, with D possibly being TRBD1 (5 bases). The CDR3 is made up of 14 amino acids. CDR1 and CDR2 from the germline V gene are SGDLS and YYNGEE. V was cut by 2 bases and J by 5 bases, with 10 bases left in between. In DNA, the CDR3 is TGTGCCAGCAGCGTCCCGACAGAAACCGGGGAGCTGTTTTTT. It encodes CASSVPTETGELFF.

This chain uses TRBV7-9 with TRBJ1-2; D is unclear. Trimming took 1 base from V and 6 from J, leaving 15 bases between them. The CDR3 is 15 amino acids. Looked up from germline, CDR1 is SEHNR and CDR2 is FQNEAQ (reference sequence). The CDR3 DNA is TGTGCCAGCAGCTTAGGCACCCAGAAGGCGGATGGCTACACCTTC. Protein sequence: CASSLGTQKADGYTF.

Of note for this clone: One end of the junction does not line up with germline, which may come from a read error. The genes are TRBV28 and TRBJ1-5, with D perhaps TRBD1 (6 bases). Germline-derived CDR1 and CDR2 are MDHEN and SYDVKM. CDR3 length equals 20 residues. The CDR3 spells CAGSLWLGTKAPYSNQPQHF. DNA for the CDR3: TGTGCCGGCAGTTTATGGCTCGGGACAAAGGCTCCTTATAGCAATCAGCCCCAGCATTTT. Full variable domain (rest looked up from reference TRBV28 and TRBJ1-5): DVKVTQSSRYLVKRTGEKVFLECVQDMDHENMFWYRQDPGLGLRLIYFSYDVKMKEKGDIPEGYSVSREKKERFSLILESASTNQTSMYLCAGSLWLGTKAPYSNQPQHFGDGTRLSIL.

The chain combines TRBV27 with TRBJ2-1; D may be TRBD1 (6 bases). The V end lost 7 bases, the J end lost 5 bases, and 9 bases lay between the germline ends. Germline values: CDR1 MNHEY, CDR2 SMNVEV (reference sequence). The CDR3 runs to 12 residues. CDR3: CASKTGHNEQFF. The CDR3, as DNA: TGTGCCAGCAAAACAGGGCACAATGAGCAGTTCTTC.

The DNA for the CDR3 is TGTGCCAGCAGTTACTCGGGGCAGGGCGAGAATGAGCAGTTCTTC. It codes for CASSYSGQGENEQFF. The V gene is TRBV6-5, the J gene TRBJ2-1; TRBD1 might be the D (5 bases). Trimming took off 0 bases at V and 7 bases at J, with 13 bases between the two ends. From germline, CDR1 is MNHEY and CDR2 SVGAGI. There are 15 residues in the CDR3.

A single count supports this clone. The gene calls are TRBV18 and TRBJ2-5; 10 positions match TRBD2. The trim removed 3 bases at V and 1 base at J, leaving 8 bases unmatched. There are 17 residues in the CDR3. Germline V gene data show CDR1 as KGHSH and CDR2 as LQKENI. The CDR3 nucleotides are TGTGCCAGCTCACCTTTTCCGGGACTAGCGCCCCAAGAGACCCAGTACTTC. Translated: CASSPFPGLAPQETQYF.

The CDR3 protein is CASSERSEGFGSGGWYNEQFF. The CDR3 DNA is TGTGCCAGCAGTGAAAGGTCCGAGGGTTTTGGTAGCGGGGGCTGGTACAATGAGCAGTTCTTC. This sequence joins TRBV6-1 and TRBJ2-1; 9 bases are a match to TRBD2. With 2 bases clipped from V and 4 bases from J, the junction kept 21 bases outside the gene matches. The CDR3 covers 21 residues. Germline V CDR1 and CDR2: MNHNS, SASEGT.

This chain connects TRBV6-6 to TRBJ2-3; D unresolved. The germline CDR1 and CDR2 sequences are MNHNY and SVGAGI (reference sequence). The CDR3 consists of 12 residues. The V end lost 5 bases, the J end lost 0 bases, and 3 bases lay between the germline ends. The CDR3 sequence is CASSGSTDTQYF. In DNA form, the CDR3 reads TGTGCCAGCAGTGGCAGCACAGATACGCAGTATTTT.

The rearrangement uses TRBV30 and TRBJ1-1; no clear D gene. The CDR3 extends over 13 amino acids. The V gene's germline CDR1 is GTSNPN and CDR2 SVGIG (reference sequence). Deletions cut 2 bases from V and 10 bases from J, with 17 bases between. The CDR3 DNA reads TGTGCCTGGAGTCCCGCCCCACAGACCCGAGCTTTCTTT. This translates into CAWSPAPQTRAFF. The complete variable domain, with remaining parts taken from reference TRBV30 and TRBJ1-1, reads SQTIHQWPATLVQPVGSPLSLECTVEGTSNPNLYWYRQAAGRGLQLLFYSVGIGQISSEVPQNLSASRPQDRQFILSSKKLLLSDSGFYLCAWSPAPQTRAFFGQGTRLTVV.

V usage is TRBV5-4 and J usage is TRBJ2-7, with D perhaps matching TRBD1 or TRBD2 (5 bases each). Per germline, CDR1 SGHNT and CDR2 YYREEE (reference sequence). This CDR3 has 14 residues. V was pared by 5 bases and J by 2 bases, with 14 bases between. CDR3 nucleotides: TGTGCCAGCAGGGACCGGGACGGAACCTACGAGCAGTACTTC. Translating gives CASRDRDGTYEQYF.

J is TRBJ2-7 and V is TRBV5-4; no firm D call. This CDR3 has 14 amino acids. Deletions cut 4 bases from V and 2 bases from J, with 13 bases between. CDR1 is SGHNT, CDR2 YYREEE, per germline (reference sequence). The CDR3 sequence: CASSRLGGTYEQYF. DNA of the CDR3: TGTGCCAGCAGCCGACTGGGCGGAACCTACGAGCAGTACTTC.

Concerning this clone: The conserved phenylalanine or tryptophan is not found at the CDR3 terminus, so this likely reflects a read error. The J gene is TRBJ2-7, the V gene TRBV11-2; D uncertain. Germline values: CDR1 SGHAT, CDR2 FQNNGV. V lost 4 bases and J 7 bases, leaving 23 bases between the germline ends. There are 16 residues in the CDR3. The CDR3 spells CASSSRQWWGLGEQYL. DNA of the CDR3: TGTGCCAGCAGCTCGAGGCAGTGGTGGGGTCTAGGGGAGCAGTACCTC.

The CDR3 bases are TGTGCCAGCAGTCACGGGACTGTGCTCTACGAGCAGTACTTC. Protein: CASSHGTVLYEQYF. The chain has TRBV28 and TRBJ2-7; a weak D match, TRBD2 (6 bases). Trimming cost V 5 bases and J 3 bases, with 14 bases left between them. Germline loops: CDR1 MDHEN, CDR2 SYDVKM. This CDR3 comprises 14 residues.

V is TRBV4-1 and J is TRBJ2-5, with 15 bases fitting TRBD2. The CDR3 is made up of 18 amino acids. Germline V gene lookup returns CDR1 MGHRA and CDR2 YSYEKL. With 0 bases clipped from V and 2 bases from J, the junction kept 4 bases outside the gene matches. CDR3 residues: CASSQEKGLAGGQETQYF. CDR3 in DNA: TGCGCCAGCAGCCAAGAGAAGGGACTAGCGGGAGGTCAAGAGACCCAGTACTTC.

V gene TRBV7-9 combines with J gene TRBJ1-2; 10 bases map to TRBD1. The V segment lost 5 bases and the J segment 0 bases; nucleotides outside the gene matches: 6. Germline loops: CDR1 SEHNR, CDR2 FQNEAQ (reference sequence). This CDR3 region has 16 residues. The CDR3 reads CASSGGQGDANYGYTF. CDR3 in DNA: TGTGCCAGCAGCGGCGGACAGGGGGATGCTAACTATGGCTACACCTTC.